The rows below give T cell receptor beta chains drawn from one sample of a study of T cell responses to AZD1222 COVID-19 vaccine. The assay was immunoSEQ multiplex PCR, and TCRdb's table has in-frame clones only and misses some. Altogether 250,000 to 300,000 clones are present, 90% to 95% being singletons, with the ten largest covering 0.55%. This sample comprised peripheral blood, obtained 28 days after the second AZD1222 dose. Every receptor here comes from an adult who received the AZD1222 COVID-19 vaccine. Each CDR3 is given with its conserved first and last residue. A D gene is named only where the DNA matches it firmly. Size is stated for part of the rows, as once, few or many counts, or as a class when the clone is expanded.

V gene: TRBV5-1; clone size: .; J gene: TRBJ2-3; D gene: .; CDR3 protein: CASSSGDSTDTQYF; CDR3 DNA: TGCGCCAGCAGCTCCGGGGACAGCACAGATACGCAGTATTTT
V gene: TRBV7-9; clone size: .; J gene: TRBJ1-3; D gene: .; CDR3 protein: CASSLGQKGNTIYF; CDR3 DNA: TGTGCCAGCAGCCTAGGGCAGAAAGGAAACACCATATATTTT
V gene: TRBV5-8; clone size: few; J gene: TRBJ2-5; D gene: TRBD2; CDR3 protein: CASSPQTSYFQETQYF; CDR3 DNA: TGTGCCAGCAGCCCTCAGACTAGCTACTTCCAAGAGACCCAGTACTTC
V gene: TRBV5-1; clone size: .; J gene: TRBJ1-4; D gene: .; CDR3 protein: CASTIGGSNEKLFF; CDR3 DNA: TGCGCCAGCACCATCGGAGGTAGTAATGAAAAACTGTTTTTT
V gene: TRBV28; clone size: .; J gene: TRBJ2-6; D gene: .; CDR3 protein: CASSLRGANVLTF; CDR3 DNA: TGTGCCAGCAGTTTGAGAGGGGCCAACGTCCTGACTTTC
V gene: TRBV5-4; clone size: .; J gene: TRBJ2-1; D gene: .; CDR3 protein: CASSPLGQSDNEQFF; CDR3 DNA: TGTGCCAGCAGCCCCCTCGGACAGTCCGACAATGAGCAGTTCTTC
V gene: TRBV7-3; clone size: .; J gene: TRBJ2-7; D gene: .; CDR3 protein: CASSLQGSGEQYF; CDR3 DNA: TGTGCCAGCAGCTTACAGGGGTCGGGCGAGCAGTACTTC
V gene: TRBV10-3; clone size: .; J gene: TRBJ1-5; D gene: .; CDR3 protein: CAISESGVRPGLGNQPQHF; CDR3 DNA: TGTGCCATCAGTGAGTCAGGGGTTCGTCCGGGGTTGGGCAATCAGCCCCAGCATTTT
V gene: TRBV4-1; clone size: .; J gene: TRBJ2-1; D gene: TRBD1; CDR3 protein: CASSQDEGGAYNEQFF; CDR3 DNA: TGCGCCAGCAGCCAAGATGAAGGGGGCGCCTACAATGAGCAGTTCTTC
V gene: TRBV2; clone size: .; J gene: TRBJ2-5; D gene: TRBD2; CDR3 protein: CASSGLAGQETQYF; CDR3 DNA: TGTGCCAGCAGCGGACTAGCGGGACAAGAGACCCAGTACTTC
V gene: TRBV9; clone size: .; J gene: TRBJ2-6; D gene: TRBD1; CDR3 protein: CASSVARTGFSSGANVLTF; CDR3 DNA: TGTGCCAGCAGCGTAGCGCGGACAGGATTTAGCTCTGGGGCCAACGTCCTGACTTTC
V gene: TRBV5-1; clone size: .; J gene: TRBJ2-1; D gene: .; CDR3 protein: CASSLVSSGSLYNEQFF; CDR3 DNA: TGCGCCAGCAGCTTGGTTTCTTCCGGGAGCCTCTACAATGAGCAGTTCTTC
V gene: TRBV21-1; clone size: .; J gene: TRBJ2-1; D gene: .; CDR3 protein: CASTLRDGGNEQFF; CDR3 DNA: TGTGCCAGCACCCTAAGGGATGGGGGTAATGAGCAGTTCTTC
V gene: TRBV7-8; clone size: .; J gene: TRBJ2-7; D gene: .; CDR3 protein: CASSLAGVSYEQYF; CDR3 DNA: TGTGCCAGCAGCTTAGCCGGGGTGTCCTACGAGCAGTACTTC
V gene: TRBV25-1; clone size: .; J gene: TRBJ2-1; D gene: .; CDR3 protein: CASSARQRGNEQFF; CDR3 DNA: TGTGCCAGCAGTGCCCGACAGAGGGGCAATGAGCAGTTCTTC
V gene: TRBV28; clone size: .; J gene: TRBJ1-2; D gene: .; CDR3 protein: CAIREQGVGYTF; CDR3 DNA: TGTGCCATCAGAGAACAGGGTGTTGGCTACACCTTC
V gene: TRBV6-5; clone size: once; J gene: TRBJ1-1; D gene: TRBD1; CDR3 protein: CASSLDRVNTEAFF; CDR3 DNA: TGTGCCAGCAGTTTGGACAGGGTGAACACTGAAGCTTTCTTT
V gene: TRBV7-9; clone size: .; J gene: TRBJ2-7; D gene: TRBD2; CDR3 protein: CASSLPGGGAYEQYF; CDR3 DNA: TGTGCCAGCAGCCTCCCGGGCGGGGGAGCCTACGAGCAGTACTTC
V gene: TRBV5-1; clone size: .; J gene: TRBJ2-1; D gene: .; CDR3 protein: CASSLATDYNEQFF; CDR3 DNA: TGCGCCAGCAGCTTGGCGACGGATTACAATGAGCAGTTCTTC